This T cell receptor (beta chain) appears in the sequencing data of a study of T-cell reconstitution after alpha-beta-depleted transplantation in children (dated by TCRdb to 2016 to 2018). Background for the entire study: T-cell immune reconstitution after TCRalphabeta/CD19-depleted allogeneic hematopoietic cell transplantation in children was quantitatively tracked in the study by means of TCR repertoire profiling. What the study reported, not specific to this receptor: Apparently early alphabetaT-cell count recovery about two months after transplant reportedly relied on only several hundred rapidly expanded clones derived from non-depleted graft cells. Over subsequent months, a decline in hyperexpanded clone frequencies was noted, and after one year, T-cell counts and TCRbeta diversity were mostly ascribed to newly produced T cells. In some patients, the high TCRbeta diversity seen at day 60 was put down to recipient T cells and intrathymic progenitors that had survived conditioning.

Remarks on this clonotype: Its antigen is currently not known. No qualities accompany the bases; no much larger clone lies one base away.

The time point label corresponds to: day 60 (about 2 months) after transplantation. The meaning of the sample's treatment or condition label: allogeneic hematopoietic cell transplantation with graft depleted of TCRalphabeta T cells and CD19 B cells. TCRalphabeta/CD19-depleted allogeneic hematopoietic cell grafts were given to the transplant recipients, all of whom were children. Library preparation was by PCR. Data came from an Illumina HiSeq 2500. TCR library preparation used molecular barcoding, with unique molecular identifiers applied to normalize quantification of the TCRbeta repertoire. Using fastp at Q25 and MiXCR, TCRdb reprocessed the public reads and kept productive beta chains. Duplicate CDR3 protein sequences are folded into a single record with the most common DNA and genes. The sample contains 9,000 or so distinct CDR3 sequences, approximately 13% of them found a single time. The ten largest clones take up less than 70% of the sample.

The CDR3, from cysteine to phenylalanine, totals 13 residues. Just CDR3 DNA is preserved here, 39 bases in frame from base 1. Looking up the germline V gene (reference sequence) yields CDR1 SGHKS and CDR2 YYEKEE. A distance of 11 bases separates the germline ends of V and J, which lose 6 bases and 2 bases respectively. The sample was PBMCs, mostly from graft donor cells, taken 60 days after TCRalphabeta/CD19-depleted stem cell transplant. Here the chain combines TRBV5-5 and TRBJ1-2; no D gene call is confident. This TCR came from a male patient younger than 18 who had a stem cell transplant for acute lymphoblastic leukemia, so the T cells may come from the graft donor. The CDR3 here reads CASTVGGNYGYTF. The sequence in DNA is TGTGCCAGCACCGTCGGTGGGAACTATGGCTACACCTTC.